This T cell receptor (beta chain) derives from a study of T cell responses to AZD1222 COVID-19 vaccine. Study outcomes and limitations: After the peak T cell response, and only then, were repertoires sampled. Donors were mostly white British, more females; clonal diversity possibly underestimated. Along spike, vaccine-associated CD4 TCRs were found throughout, with dominance at 160-218 and 743-854. Breadth and depth of Spike-specific TCRs rose after two AZD1222 doses.

As regards this clone: Its target is unknown.

This CDR3 region has 15 residues. V was pared by 0 bases and J by 6 bases, with 13 bases between. From germline, CDR1 is SGHKS and CDR2 YYEKEE (reference sequence). The assay was immunoSEQ multiplex PCR, and TCRdb's table has in-frame clones only and misses some. This table has some 150,000 clones, 75% to 85% appearing once. Material: peripheral blood, obtained 28 days after the second dose of the MenACWY control vaccine. The TCR sequence derives from an adult who received the MenACWY meningococcal vaccine as a control. The genes are TRBV5-5 and TRBJ1-3, with no clear D. The CDR3 DNA reads as TGTGCCAGCAGCTTGGCCGCGGCCGGGGAAAACACCATATATTTT. It yields the protein CASSLAAAGENTIYF. The whole variable domain, filled in from reference TRBV5-5 and TRBJ1-3, reads DAGVTQSPTHLIKTRGQQVTLRCSPISGHKSVSWYQQVLGQGPQFIFQYYEKEERGRGNFPDRFSARQFPNYSSELNVNALLLGDSALYLCASSLAAAGENTIYFGEGSWLTVV.